This T cell receptor (beta chain) was obtained from a study of identical twins (dated by TCRdb to about 2016). For context, the study as a whole: The study deep-sequenced TCR alpha and beta repertoires from monozygotic twins, unrelated adults of various ages and cord blood to test whether fetal clonotypes persist. Replicate twin experiments were performed at different times using different library preparation protocols to rule out contamination. Study-wide conclusions, independent of this receptor: A weaker excess of twin sharing was found in beta out-of-frame sequences because the signal-to-noise ratio was lowered by fewer shared sequences. Because the same donors could not be followed over many years, conclusions were based on cross-sectional statistical analysis. Compared with coincidental sharing between unrelated individuals, an excess of low generation-probability sequences was observed among out-of-frame TCR alpha sequences shared between twins. Fewer insertions were carried by abundant cord blood beta clonotypes, a similar but weaker trend appeared in young adult naive repertoires, and no such trend appeared in memory repertoires. In monozygotic twins, recombination models systematically underestimated out-of-frame TCR alpha sharing, but the models matched the sharing seen between unrelated individuals. Zero-insertion analyses could be partly confounded by invariant T cells such as MAIT and iNKT, although diverse VJ usage argued against such confounding for most clonotypes.

CDR1 DFQATT and CDR2 SNEGSKA are derived from the germline V gene (reference sequence). V lost 4 bases and J lost 2 bases; the stretch between them is 8 bases long. The CDR3 contains 12 residues, cysteine and phenylalanine counted. Only CDR3 DNA remains: 36 bases, in frame from the first base. The library was made by 5' RACE. The listed sequencing device is Illumina HiSeq 2000. A universal primer binding site was added through template switching, and the final cDNA carried a unique molecular identifier so that TCR cDNA molecules could be counted accurately. Specific primers in the conserved constant-segment region were used to synthesize first-strand cDNA for TCR alpha and beta chains. To control for contamination, every cDNA library was double barcoded, receiving both a SMART-Mk sample barcode and Illumina barcodes. Two successive PCR steps introduced TruSeq adapter sequences along with Illumina sample barcodes. The Illumina HiSeq platform was used with custom primers to sequence TCR alpha and beta cDNA libraries. Processing in the source paper ran as follows. MiGEC processed the raw reads to extract unique molecular identifiers, while MiXCR was used to determine the CDR3 positions. For each individual, recombination models were inferred using an EM algorithm with the repgenHMM and IGoR tools. The tcR package in R was used for shared clonotype analysis, with sharing normalized by the product of cloneset sizes. To study raw recombination free of thymic and clonal selection effects, out-of-frame nonproductive sequences were analyzed. TCRdb ran its own pipeline on the public reads, namely fastp trimming at Q25 and MiXCR clone calling, and kept in-frame beta chains. Records with the same CDR3 protein are collapsed into one entry carrying the most frequent genes and DNA. Clone size and V and J calls follow TCRdb, not the original study. Recorded for this sample are about 690,000 distinct CDR3 sequences; around 21% of them occurred a single time. The ten largest clonotypes hold 4% to 5.5% of the sample.

All donors were healthy Caucasians. The twin cohort comprised three pairs of female monozygotic twins, all aged roughly 18 to 29 years. The RNA used for TCR libraries was isolated from peripheral blood mononuclear cells. In the case of this clonotype: Its antigen remains unidentified. Base qualities are not provided; no much larger clone lies one nucleotide away.

These data were also filed under a second study, of T cells expressing NK-cell markers. The second publication reports: TCR beta-chain repertoires were profiled in sorted CD3+CD56+NKG2C+, CD3+CD56+NKG2C- and CD3+CD56-NKG2C+ T-cell subsets from about 8 donors. Among the eight sequenced donors, seven were HCMV-seropositive and one was HCMV-seronegative. To restrict sorting to alphabetaTCR-expressing T cells, an anti-gammadeltaTCR antibody was added in several experiments. For about 6 donors, the dominant CD3+CD56+NKG2C+ clonotypes were among the top 10 CD8+ clonotypes and accounted for about 1.0-8% of CD8+ T cells. Those dominant clonotypes were again the most abundant among CD3+CD56-NKG2C+ cells in a few donors, at about 25-60.1%. Whether the expanded NKG2C-expressing T cell clones were specific for HCMV antigens remained unclear. The eight sequenced donors were randomly selected healthy volunteers, three men and five women. A commercial ELISA kit detecting HCMV-specific IgG in serum was used to determine HCMV serostatus. For a handful of donors, bulk peripheral blood T-cell repertoires were additionally sequenced from unsorted PBMC. MIGEC handled demultiplexing of the reads and grouping by UMI, while MiTCR was used to assemble and quantify clonotypes. Only TCR cDNA sequences supported by at least two reads were kept to exclude erroneous sequences. The tcR package was used for downstream repertoire analysis, with clonotypes matched between fractions based on CDR3 nucleotide sequence plus V segment. VDJmatch was used to annotate antigen specificity against VDJdb, with one amino acid substitution in CDR3 permitted.

This chain joins TRBV20-1 to TRBJ2-5; 5 matching bases give a weak D call of TRBD1. This TCR was recovered from a woman aged 18-29 years in good health. Sequenced: PBMCs. The CDR3 corresponds to CSAIRQQETQYF. The DNA sequence is TGCAGTGCTATTAGACAGCAAGAGACCCAGTACTTC.